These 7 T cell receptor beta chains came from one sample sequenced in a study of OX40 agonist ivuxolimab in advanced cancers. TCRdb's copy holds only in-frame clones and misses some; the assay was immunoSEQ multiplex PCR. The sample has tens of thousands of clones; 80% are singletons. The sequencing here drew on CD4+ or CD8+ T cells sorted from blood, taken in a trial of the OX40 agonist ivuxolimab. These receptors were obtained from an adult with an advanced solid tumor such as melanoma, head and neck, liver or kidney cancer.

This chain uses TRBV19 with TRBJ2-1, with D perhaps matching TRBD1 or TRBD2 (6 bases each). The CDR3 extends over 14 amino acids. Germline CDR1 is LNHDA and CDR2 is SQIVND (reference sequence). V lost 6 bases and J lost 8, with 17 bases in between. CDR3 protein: CASSKGGAIYEQFF. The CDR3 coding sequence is TGTGCCAGTAGCAAGGGGGGCGCGATATATGAGCAGTTCTTC.

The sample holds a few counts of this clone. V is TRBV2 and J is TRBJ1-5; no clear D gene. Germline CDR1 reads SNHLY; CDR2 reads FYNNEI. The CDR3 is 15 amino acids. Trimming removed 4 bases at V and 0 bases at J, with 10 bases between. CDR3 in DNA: TGTGCCAGCAGTGCCCGATCAGGTAGCAATCAGCCCCAGCATTTT. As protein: CASSARSGSNQPQHF.

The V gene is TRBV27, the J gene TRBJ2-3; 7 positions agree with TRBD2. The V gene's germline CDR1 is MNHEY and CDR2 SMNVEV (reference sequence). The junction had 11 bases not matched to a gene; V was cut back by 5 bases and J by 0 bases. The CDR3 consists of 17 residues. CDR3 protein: CASSPRLWRESTDTQYF. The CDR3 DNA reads TGTGCCAGCAGTCCACGACTGTGGCGGGAGAGCACAGATACGCAGTATTTT.

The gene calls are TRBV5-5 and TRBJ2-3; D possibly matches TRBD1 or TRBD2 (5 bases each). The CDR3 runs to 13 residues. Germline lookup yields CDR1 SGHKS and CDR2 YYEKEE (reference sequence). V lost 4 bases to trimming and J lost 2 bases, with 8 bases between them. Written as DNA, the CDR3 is TGTGCCAGCAGCCGGGGCCCCACAGATACGCAGTATTTT. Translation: CASSRGPTDTQYF. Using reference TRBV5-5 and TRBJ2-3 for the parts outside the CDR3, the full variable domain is DAGVTQSPTHLIKTRGQQVTLRCSPISGHKSVSWYQQVLGQGPQFIFQYYEKEERGRGNFPDRFSARQFPNYSSELNVNALLLGDSALYLCASSRGPTDTQYFGPGTRLTVL.

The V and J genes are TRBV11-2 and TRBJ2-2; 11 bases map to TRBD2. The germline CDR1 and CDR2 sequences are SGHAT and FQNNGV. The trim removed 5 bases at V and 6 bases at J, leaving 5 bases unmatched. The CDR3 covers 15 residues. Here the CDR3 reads CASSRALAGAGELFF. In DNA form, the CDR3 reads TGTGCCAGCAGCCGGGCACTAGCGGGAGCCGGGGAGCTGTTTTTT.

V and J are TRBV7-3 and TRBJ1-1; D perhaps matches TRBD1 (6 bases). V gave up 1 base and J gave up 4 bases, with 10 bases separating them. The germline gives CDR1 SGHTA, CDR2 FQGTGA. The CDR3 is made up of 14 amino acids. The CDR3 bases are TGTGCCAGCAGCTTAAAGGGAGGGGGCACTGAAGCTTTCTTT. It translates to CASSLKGGGTEAFF. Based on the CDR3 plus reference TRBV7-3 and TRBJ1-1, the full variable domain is GAGVSQTPSNKVTEKGKYVELRCDPISGHTALYWYRQSLGQGPEFLIYFQGTGAADDSGLPNDRFFAVRPEGSVSTLKIQRTERGDSAVYLCASSLKGGGTEAFFGQGTRLTVV.

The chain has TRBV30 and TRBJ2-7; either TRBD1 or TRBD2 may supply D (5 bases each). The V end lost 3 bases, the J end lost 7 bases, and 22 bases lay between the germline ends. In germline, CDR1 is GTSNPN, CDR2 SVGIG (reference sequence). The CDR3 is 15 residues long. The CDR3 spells CAWRGVFRGSGEQYF. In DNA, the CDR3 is TGTGCCTGGAGGGGGGTGTTCCGAGGGTCAGGGGAGCAGTACTTC.